This T cell receptor (beta chain) comes out of a study of patients and donors after allogeneic stem cell transplantation. The length of the CDR3 is 13 residues. V gave up 2 bases and J gave up 8 bases, with 11 bases separating them. Germline assignment: CDR1 KGHDR and CDR2 SFDVKD. TCRdb ran MiXCR on the RT-PCR reads and lists one entry per CDR3 protein. The data contain about a million distinct CDR3 sequences, 18% of them seen just once; the ten biggest clones take up around 5.5%. The sequence was obtained from a human donor who was either an allogeneic HSCT recipient or a stem cell or donor lymphocyte infusion donor (not recorded which). It is not recorded whose cells these are; they may come from a transplant donor. Material: blood, either unsorted or a sorted T cell fraction (not recorded which). V is TRBV24-1 and J is TRBJ1-2, with D unclear. CDR3 DNA sequence: TGTGCCACCAGTGATTCAGGCAGAGGCGGCTACACCTTC. Translation: CATSDSGRGGYTF.